The TCR beta chain described here comes from a study of vaccination effects on CD4 cells after COVID-19. In the ViraFEST assay, antigen-specific CD4+ clonotypes were identified by expansion after peptide-pool stimulation. Researchers isolated CD4+ T cells once less than 13 days of culture had elapsed. Assay: immunoSEQ multiplex PCR; the TCRdb copy retains only in-frame clones and omits some. The sample shows 25,000 to 35,000 clones, 55% to 75% of them seen only once. About this clone: Its antigen is still unknown.

Germline V gene lookup returns CDR1 LGHNA and CDR2 YSLEER. The CDR3 sequence is 14 residues long. Trimming cost V 2 bases and J 7 bases, with 14 bases left between them. J is TRBJ1-1 and V is TRBV4-3, with a tentative D call TRBD1 (5 bases). The sample here was CD4+ T cells from PBMCs cultured with HCoV-229E spike peptides, taken before COVID-19 vaccination. This receptor was identified in a human donor who received a COVID-19 vaccine. For the CDR3, the DNA is TGCGCCAGCAGCCAACAGGCCGGGGGATTTGAAGCTTTCTTT. Encoded protein: CASSQQAGGFEAFF.